This is a list of T cell receptor beta chains from one sample in a study of control samples from healthy donors and cancer patients. Assay used: immunoSEQ multiplex PCR; TCRdb lists only in-frame clones, some missing. The sample shows some 94,000 clones, less than 90% of them seen only once. Sequenced sample: PBMCs. Source of these receptors: a woman aged 50 to 60 with colorectal cancer. Both conserved end residues are part of each CDR3. The order of the fields is J gene, D gene, V gene, clone size, CDR3 DNA, CDR3 protein. A D gene is named only where the DNA matches it firmly. Part of the rows lack a size; the others show once, few, many or a class for expanded clones.

TRBJ1-1 | NA | TRBV5-1 | NA | TGCGCCAGCAGCTCGGACGGCCGGAGAGGCACTGAAGCTTTCTTT | CASSSDGRRGTEAFF
TRBJ2-1 | NA | TRBV28 | NA | TGTGCCAGCAGTGATACAGGGTTCGGGAACAATGAGCAGTTCTTC | CASSDTGFGNNEQFF
TRBJ2-1 | NA | TRBV7-7 | NA | TGTGCCAGCAGCTTAGACGGCTACAATGAGCAGTTCTTC | CASSLDGYNEQFF
TRBJ2-1 | TRBD2 | TRBV6-5 | once | TGTGCCAGTCTTATTAGCGGGGGGGTCGGGAATGAGCAGTTCTTC | CASLISGGVGNEQFF
TRBJ2-1 | NA | TRBV18 | few | TGTGCCAGCTCACTTGCGGCGGCAGGTTCCTACAATGAGCAGTTCTTC | CASSLAAAGSYNEQFF
TRBJ1-1 | NA | TRBV7-3 | NA | TGTGCCAGCAGCCTCCTCGGCGGGGGGAACACTGAAGCTTTCTTT | CASSLLGGGNTEAFF
TRBJ1-3 | NA | TRBV28 | NA | TGTGCCAGCAGTTTATGGTCCGACTCTGGAAACACCATATATTTT | CASSLWSDSGNTIYF
TRBJ2-2 | NA | TRBV6-5 | NA | TGTGCCAGCAGTTATCGTAGTGTCGGGGAGCTGTTTTTT | CASSYRSVGELFF
TRBJ1-5 | TRBD1 | TRBV4-1 | NA | TGCGCCAGCAGCCAAGGGCATACAGGGGGCAATCAGCCCCAGCATTTT | CASSQGHTGGNQPQHF
TRBJ1-1 | NA | TRBV6-5 | NA | TGTGCCAGCAGTTACTCTCGCCAATTGAACACTGAAGCTTTCTTT | CASSYSRQLNTEAFF
TRBJ1-2 | TRBD1 | TRBV28 | NA | TGTGCCACCTCTGACCAGACAGGGAGGAACTATGGCTACACCTTC | CATSDQTGRNYGYTF
TRBJ1-2 | NA | TRBV4-3 | NA | TGCGCCAGCAGCCAATCCCCGGGGGATGGTGGCTACACCTTC | CASSQSPGDGGYTF
TRBJ2-3 | NA | TRBV5-4 | NA | TGTGCCAGCAGCTCGACTAGAGGGAGCACAGATACGCAGTATTTT | CASSSTRGSTDTQYF
TRBJ1-3 | NA | TRBV3-1/TRBV3-2 | NA | TGTGCCAGCAGCCAAGAGCACGGAAACACCATATATTTT | CASSQEHGNTIYF